The 25 T cell receptor beta chains below were found in one sample sequenced in a study of beta chain features in type 1 diabetes. Expressed TCRB transcripts were sequenced because the isolated RNA had all been reverse transcribed beforehand. Some clones are missing from TCRdb's copy, which holds only in-frame ones; the method was immunoSEQ multiplex PCR. The sample consists of hundreds of thousands of clones, less than 20% of them appearing once. The sequenced sample consisted of naive CD4+ T cells from blood. The receptor set was obtained from a man younger than 35 in good health.

The chain uses TRBV27 and TRBJ1-4; TRBD1 matches at 10 bases. V lost 3 bases, J lost 0 bases, and 10 bases stayed unmatched. Germline assignment: CDR1 MNHEY and CDR2 SMNVEV (reference sequence). This CDR3 comprises 19 residues. The CDR3 here is CASSFSRDRGLSTNEKLFF. CDR3 nucleotides: TGTGCCAGCAGTTTCTCCCGGGACAGGGGACTTTCAACTAATGAAAAACTGTTTTTT.

The rearrangement uses TRBV7-2 and TRBJ2-3, with a possible D match to TRBD1 (6 bases). The V gene's germline CDR1 is SGHTA and CDR2 FQGNSA. The V and J ends lost 5 bases and 2 bases respectively, with 14 bases between them. The CDR3 consists of 15 residues. CDR3 nucleotide sequence: TGTGCCAGCAGCCTACATGGACAGCTCACAGATACGCAGTATTTT. Its protein product is CASSLHGQLTDTQYF.

This clone was detected a few times. DNA of the CDR3: TGTGCCAGCAGCCAAGTAGGTGGCAGTACTAACTATGGCTACACCTTC. Translating it yields CASSQVGGSTNYGYTF. The chain links TRBV4-2 to TRBJ1-2; D remains unclear. CDR1 is LGHNA and CDR2 is YNFKEQ in the germline V gene. V was trimmed by 1 base and J by 0 bases, leaving 12 bases between them. The CDR3 has 16 residues.

This clone turned up a few times. The chain employs TRBV30 and TRBJ1-4; no reliable D call. Deletions cut 8 bases from V and 5 bases from J, with 18 bases between. The CDR3 runs to 14 residues. The germline V gene has CDR1 GTSNPN and CDR2 SVGIG (reference sequence). The CDR3 loop reads CAGTWRRNNEKLFF. In nucleotides, the CDR3 is TGTGCCGGAACGTGGCGCAGGAACAATGAAAAACTGTTTTTT.

This clone has more than one count but fewer than ten. V and J are TRBV28 and TRBJ2-7, with 7 bases matching TRBD1. The germline V gene has CDR1 MDHEN and CDR2 SYDVKM. V trimming: 3 bases; J trimming: 3 bases; junction bases outside the gene matches: 5. This CDR3 is 14 amino acids long. The chain's CDR3 is CASSFDRVNYEQYF. CDR3 DNA: TGTGCCAGCAGTTTCGACAGGGTGAACTACGAGCAGTACTTC. Combining the CDR3 with reference TRBV28 and TRBJ2-7 gives the whole variable domain DVKVTQSSRYLVKRTGEKVFLECVQDMDHENMFWYRQDPGLGLRLIYFSYDVKMKEKGDIPEGYSVSREKKERFSLILESASTNQTSMYLCASSFDRVNYEQYFGPGTRLTVT.

This clone was detected only a few times. The chain has TRBV29-1 and TRBJ2-2; 10 nucleotides agree with TRBD2. Looked up from germline, CDR1 is SQVTM and CDR2 is ANQGSEA. V was clipped by 2 bases and J by 4 bases; unmatched bases: 13. The CDR3 sequence is 18 residues long. The CDR3 nucleotides read TGCAGCGTTGAATGGCTAGCGGGAGCAGGGTTAGGCACCGGGGAGCTGTTTTTT. Translated: CSVEWLAGAGLGTGELFF.

This clone was detected a few times. This chain links TRBV7-2 with TRBJ1-3, with 9 bases that match TRBD1. V trimming: 2 bases; J trimming: 7 bases; junction bases outside the gene matches: 3. The germline V gene has CDR1 SGHTA and CDR2 FQGNSA. The CDR3 sequence is 14 residues long. Here the CDR3 DNA reads TGTGCCAGCAGCTTATCACAGGGGGCGAACACCATATATTTT. Encoded protein: CASSLSQGANTIYF.

This clone was observed a few times. This rearrangement joins TRBV5-1 to TRBJ2-1, with D possibly called TRBD1 or TRBD2 (5 bases each). The V gene's germline CDR1 is SGHRS and CDR2 YFSETQ. The V gene lost 0 bases and the J gene lost 11 bases, with 15 bases spanning the gap. The CDR3 extends over 14 amino acids. This chain's CDR3 is CASSLAFTGRKQFF. The DNA for the CDR3 is TGCGCCAGCAGCTTGGCCTTCACGGGACGGAAGCAGTTCTTC.

This clone was found a few times. The V and J genes are TRBV5-6 and TRBJ1-2, with no clear D. The CDR3 runs 12 residues. V was trimmed by 7 bases and J by 7 bases, leaving 14 bases between them. Germline CDR1 SGHDT, CDR2 YYEEEE. The CDR3 is CASRQVGRGYTF. CDR3 coding DNA: TGTGCCAGCCGTCAGGTTGGTCGTGGCTACACCTTC.

About this clone: One end of the junction varies from germline; a read error may be responsible. The chain joins TRBV29-1 to TRBJ1-2; D unresolved. Germline V gene lookup returns CDR1 SQVTM and CDR2 ANQGSEA. The CDR3 covers 9 residues. In DNA form, the CDR3 reads TGCAGCGTTGGAGGGTACTCCGACTTC. The encoded protein is CSVGGYSDF.

The V call is TRBV18, the J call TRBJ2-6; D perhaps matches TRBD1 (5 bases). The CDR3 is 19 residues long. Trimming stripped 3 bases from V and 0 bases from J, with 18 bases between. The germline V gene encodes CDR1 KGHSH and CDR2 LQKENI. The chain's CDR3 is CASSPYPGWQSSGANVLTF. The CDR3 DNA reads as TGTGCCAGCTCACCGTATCCAGGGTGGCAGAGCTCTGGGGCCAACGTCCTGACTTTC.

This clone was picked up a small number of times. V gene TRBV5-4 combines with J gene TRBJ2-5, with D unclear. CDR3 size: 14 residues. Trimming removed 2 bases from V and 3 bases from J, with 11 bases in between. Looked up from germline, CDR1 is SGHNT and CDR2 is YYREEE (reference sequence). In DNA form, the CDR3 reads TGTGCCAGCAGCTTAACAGCTTCAAAAGAGACCCAGTACTTC. It yields the protein CASSLTASKETQYF.

This clone has a handful of counts. CDR3 bases: TGCGCCAGCAGCCAATACAGGGGGCGCGGGGCTGAAGCTTTCTTT. It yields the protein CASSQYRGRGAEAFF. J is TRBJ1-1 and V is TRBV4-3; 9 positions agree with TRBD1. Germline CDR1 LGHNA, CDR2 YSLEER. The length of the CDR3 is 15 residues. The trim removed 2 bases at V and 6 bases at J, leaving 7 bases unmatched.

The chain carries TRBV10-3 and TRBJ2-3; D gene unclear. This CDR3 region has 14 residues. Looked up from germline, CDR1 is ENHRY and CDR2 is SYGVKD. Trimming took 5 bases from V and 2 from J, leaving 11 bases between them. The CDR3, as DNA: TGTGCCATCAGTTCCTTACCCCCCACAGATACGCAGTATTTT. The encoded protein is CAISSLPPTDTQYF.

This clone was recorded a few times. This sequence joins TRBV9 and TRBJ1-3, with no clear D. Germline V gene sequence: CDR1 SGDLS, CDR2 YYNGEE. The CDR3 is 15 residues long. Trimming stripped 0 bases from V and 0 bases from J, with 7 bases between. In nucleotides, the CDR3 is TGTGCCAGCAGCGTAGCTCCGAACTCTGGAAACACCATATATTTT. Its translation: CASSVAPNSGNTIYF.

The rearrangement joins TRBV5-1 to TRBJ2-1; 7 nucleotides align to TRBD2. The germline V gene encodes CDR1 SGHRS and CDR2 YFSETQ. J was trimmed by 10 bases and V by 0 bases; bases with no gene match: 4. This CDR3 is built from 13 residues. The CDR3, as DNA: TGCGCCAGCAGCTTGGTGCCTAGCGGAGAGCAGTTCTTC. This translates into CASSLVPSGEQFF.

The chain employs TRBV7-9 and TRBJ1-6; 8 nucleotides match TRBD1. Germline CDR1 reads SEHNR; CDR2 reads FQNEAQ (reference sequence). This CDR3 is 13 amino acids long. Losses at the gene ends were 6 bases for V and 6 bases for J; bases not matched to a gene: 1. CDR3 loop: CASRDRVNSPLHF. The CDR3 coding sequence is TGTGCCAGCAGGGACAGGGTTAATTCACCCCTCCACTTT.

This clone came up a few times. V and J are TRBV9 and TRBJ2-5, with 14 nucleotides matching TRBD2. After removal of 0 bases from V and 2 bases from J, the junction contained 6 bases not matched to a gene. The CDR3 has 18 residues. Germline V gene sequence: CDR1 SGDLS, CDR2 YYNGEE. CDR3 in amino acids: CASSVAGTSGGHQETQYF. The CDR3 DNA reads TGTGCCAGCAGCGTAGCGGGGACTAGCGGGGGACATCAAGAGACCCAGTACTTC.

This chain uses TRBV25-1 with TRBJ2-5; TRBD2 is a possible D gene (6 bases). Germline V lookup: CDR1 MGHDK, CDR2 SYGVNS. The CDR3 covers 13 residues. The V end was cut by 7 bases, the J end by 4 bases, with 13 bases between. The CDR3 DNA sequence: TGTGCCAGCACCCAGGGAGGAAGAGAGACCCAGTACTTC. Its protein is CASTQGGRETQYF.

This clone was found a few times. The gene calls are TRBV7-2 and TRBJ2-3; D call uncertain. The CDR3 sequence is 13 residues long. The germline CDR1 and CDR2 sequences are SGHTA and FQGNSA. V was pared by 5 bases and J by 6 bases, with 12 bases between. The CDR3 loop reads CASSARSGDTQYF. CDR3 coding DNA: TGTGCCAGCAGCGCTCGCAGTGGCGATACGCAGTATTTT.

V and J are TRBV4-3 and TRBJ2-3, with TRBD1 matching 9 bases. J gave up 1 base and V 0 bases, and 8 bases lay outside the gene matches. In germline, CDR1 is LGHNA, CDR2 YSLEER. The CDR3 has 18 residues. The CDR3 reads CASSQDAGQGWGTDTQYF. The CDR3 DNA reads as TGCGCCAGCAGCCAAGATGCGGGACAGGGTTGGGGCACAGATACGCAGTATTTT.

This clone has more than one count but fewer than ten. The chain carries TRBV7-2 and TRBJ2-5, with D perhaps matching TRBD2 (6 bases). From germline, CDR1 is SGHTA and CDR2 FQGNSA. The CDR3 sequence is 13 residues long. V lost 3 bases and J 8 bases, leaving 13 bases between the germline ends. In nucleotides, the CDR3 is TGTGCCAGCAGCTTCGAAGGGAGGCCTACCCAGTACTTC. Translating it yields CASSFEGRPTQYF.

Ten or more counts support this clone. The rearrangement links TRBV7-9 to TRBJ2-3; D gene ambiguous. The CDR3 is 17 amino acids. With 5 bases removed from V and 0 bases from J, the gap between germline ends came to 18 bases. Germline CDR1 reads SEHNR; CDR2 reads FQNEAQ (reference sequence). CDR3 bases: TGTGCCAGCAGCCTTAGTCTTTGGGCCTCTAGCACAGATACGCAGTATTTT. Amino acids: CASSLSLWASSTDTQYF.

The chain couples TRBV6-1 to TRBJ2-2, with D unclear. The V end lost 4 bases, the J end lost 2 bases, and 8 bases lay between the germline ends. CDR1 and CDR2 (germline): MNHNS, SASEGT. This CDR3 contains 14 residues. CDR3 in amino acids: CASSVNSNTGELFF. The CDR3 DNA is TGTGCCAGCAGTGTTAACAGTAACACCGGGGAGCTGTTTTTT.

V gene TRBV18 combines with J gene TRBJ2-3, with TRBD2 matching 8 bases. CDR1 and CDR2 from the germline V gene are KGHSH and LQKENI. CDR3 length: 17 residues. V shed 3 bases, J shed 4 bases, and the junction held 12 bases outside the gene matches. DNA for the CDR3: TGTGCCAGCTCACCTTCCCGTTTAGCGGGAATAGCAGATACGCAGTATTTT. Encoded protein: CASSPSRLAGIADTQYF.